This is a list of T cell receptor beta chains from one sample in a study of cytomegalovirus exposure and HLA in healthy donors. Produced via immunoSEQ multiplex PCR; TCRdb's table is partial and in-frame only. The table shows roughly 86,000 clones, with 60% to 80% occurring only once. Sequencing was done on a sample of PBMCs. These receptors were obtained from a female donor in good health and CMV-seronegative. The CDR3 runs from the conserved cysteine through the conserved F or W. The D gene is left open where the match is weak. Clone size is shown for a subset of rows, as once, few, many or a class of expanded clone.

TRBV9	TRBJ2-2	TRBD1	NA	15	CASSGGQGNTGELFF	TGTGCCAGCAGCGGGGGACAGGGGAACACCGGGGAGCTGTTTTTT
TRBV5-1	TRBJ2-7	NA	NA	14	CASSLDVTSYEQYF	TGCGCCAGCAGCTTGGATGTAACATCCTACGAGCAGTACTTC
TRBV5-6	TRBJ2-7	TRBD1	NA	15	CASSLEGDRAYEQYF	TGTGCCAGCAGCTTGGAAGGGGACAGGGCCTACGAGCAGTACTTC
TRBV5-6	TRBJ2-7	TRBD1	once	16	CASSLAAGTGSYEQYF	TGTGCCAGCAGCTTGGCCGCCGGGACAGGGTCCTACGAGCAGTACTTC
TRBV15	TRBJ1-1	TRBD1	NA	15	CATSRGDRGETEAFF	TGTGCCACCAGCAGGGGGGACAGGGGAGAGACTGAAGCTTTCTTT
TRBV19	TRBJ1-2	NA	NA	13	CASSIRGTNGYTF	TGTGCCAGTAGTATAAGGGGAACGAATGGCTACACCTTC
TRBV7-8	TRBJ1-1	NA	NA	14	CASSFPGISAEAFF	TGTGCCAGCAGCTTCCCCGGGATAAGCGCTGAAGCTTTCTTT
TRBV7-9	TRBJ1-1	NA	NA	14	CASSLGAGGTEAFF	TGTGCCAGCAGCTTAGGTGCGGGGGGCACTGAAGCTTTCTTT
TRBV30	TRBJ1-3	NA	NA	13	CAWNPDSLRPIYF	TGTGCCTGGAACCCTGACAGCCTCCGGCCCATATATTTT
TRBV7-9	TRBJ1-5	NA	NA	14	CASSQRGTDQPQHF	TGTGCCAGCAGCCAACGAGGAACGGATCAGCCCCAGCATTTT
TRBV6-5	TRBJ1-2	TRBD1	NA	14	CASRRQGASYGYTF	TGTGCCAGCCGAAGGCAGGGGGCGAGCTATGGCTACACCTTC
TRBV28	TRBJ1-2	NA	NA	13	CASSLTGSYGYTF	TGTGCCAGCAGTTTAACGGGGAGCTATGGCTACACCTTC
TRBV28	TRBJ1-5	NA	NA	14	CASVQGQVGWPQHF	TGTGCCAGCGTACAGGGCCAGGTGGGTTGGCCCCAGCATTTT
TRBV4-3	TRBJ2-4	NA	once	16	CASSQDLQGLKNIQYF	TGCGCCAGCAGCCAAGATTTGCAGGGGCTCAAAAACATTCAGTACTTC
TRBV4-3	TRBJ2-3	NA	NA	17	CASSPQKGLARPDTQYF	TGCGCCAGCAGCCCTCAAAAAGGCCTAGCCCGCCCAGATACGCAGTATTTT
TRBV18	TRBJ1-1	TRBD1	once	14	CASSPETGAVEAFF	TGTGCCAGCTCACCCGAAACAGGGGCTGTTGAAGCTTTCTTT
TRBV7-3	TRBJ2-3	TRBD2	once	15	CASSSSSGGPDTQYF	TGTGCCAGCAGCTCGTCTAGCGGGGGGCCCGATACGCAGTATTTT
TRBV6-1	TRBJ1-1	NA	few	13	CASSEARVTEAFF	TGTGCCAGCAGTGAAGCGAGGGTCACTGAAGCTTTCTTT
TRBV6-1	TRBJ2-1	TRBD2	NA	20	CASSAGGGLATILSYNEQFF	TGTGCCAGCAGTGCCGGGGGTGGACTAGCGACAATCTTATCCTACAATGAGCAGTTCTTC
TRBV19	TRBJ1-4	TRBD1	NA	13	CASSPGRGEKLFF	TGTGCCAGTAGTCCGGGCAGGGGGGAGAAACTGTTTTTT
TRBV4-1	TRBJ2-7	TRBD1	once	15	CASSQGTGATYEQYF	TGCGCCAGCAGCCAAGGGACAGGGGCCACCTACGAGCAGTACTTC
TRBV4-2	TRBJ2-7	NA	NA	14	CASSRGASSYEQYF	TGTGCCAGCAGCCGGGGAGCCTCCTCCTACGAGCAGTACTTC
TRBV14	TRBJ2-5	TRBD2	NA	18	CASSQDLLGSGLQETQYF	TGTGCCAGCAGCCAAGATCTTCTGGGTAGCGGGCTCCAAGAGACCCAGTACTTC
TRBV18	TRBJ1-4	TRBD1	NA	17	CASSPGSRGRPEEKLFF	TGTGCCAGCTCACCAGGTAGTAGGGGGCGCCCGGAAGAAAAACTGTTTTTT
TRBV6-1	TRBJ1-5	TRBD1	NA	15	CASSGAGTDGQPQHF	TGTGCCAGCAGTGGAGCAGGGACAGATGGTCAGCCCCAGCATTTT
TRBV19	TRBJ1-2	TRBD1	NA	14	CASSDDRGNYGYTF	TGTGCCAGTAGCGACGACAGGGGAAACTATGGCTACACCTTC
TRBV5-4	TRBJ2-3	NA	NA	15	CASSYRSGSTDTQYF	TGTGCCAGCAGCTACCGTAGCGGCAGCACAGATACGCAGTATTTT
TRBV19	TRBJ1-1	NA	NA	11	CASSIWDSAFF	TGTGCCAGTAGTATCTGGGACTCGGCTTTCTTT
TRBV5-1	TRBJ2-1	TRBD2	NA	15	CASSVLSGGVNEQFF	TGCGCCAGCAGCGTTCTTAGCGGGGGTGTAAATGAGCAGTTCTTC
TRBV5-6	TRBJ2-7	TRBD1	few	15	CASSLSGTVSYEQYF	TGTGCCAGCAGCTTGTCGGGGACAGTCTCCTACGAGCAGTACTTC
TRBV2	TRBJ2-2	TRBD2	NA	13	CATAGVGTGELFF	TGTGCCACAGCGGGAGTCGGCACCGGGGAGCTGTTTTTT
TRBV10-3	TRBJ2-5	NA	NA	14	CAIREDGDQETQYF	TGTGCCATCAGGGAGGACGGAGACCAAGAGACCCAGTACTTC
TRBV4-2	TRBJ2-7	TRBD1	NA	15	CASSQGDRGPHEQYF	TGTGCCAGCAGCCAAGGAGACAGGGGGCCACACGAGCAGTACTTC
TRBV5-6	TRBJ1-5	NA	few	16	CASSLSGRDIDQPQHF	TGTGCCAGCAGCTTGTCAGGCAGGGACATCGATCAGCCCCAGCATTTT
TRBV11-2	TRBJ2-7	TRBD2	NA	18	CASSLARTSGAASYEQYF	TGTGCCAGCAGCTTAGCAAGGACTAGCGGGGCCGCCTCCTACGAGCAGTACTTC
TRBV28	TRBJ2-3	TRBD1	NA	14	CASSLGQGLDTQYF	TGTGCCAGCAGTCTCGGACAGGGTTTAGATACGCAGTATTTT
TRBV5-4	TRBJ1-1	NA	NA	14	CASSSGQLNTEAFF	TGTGCCAGCAGCTCTGGACAGTTGAACACTGAAGCTTTCTTT
TRBV5-4	TRBJ1-5	NA	NA	16	CASSSPWDISNQPQHF	TGTGCCAGCAGCTCCCCGTGGGACATTAGCAATCAGCCCCAGCATTTT
TRBV30	TRBJ2-3	NA	NA	13	CAWSVEGADTQYF	TGTGCCTGGAGTGTCGAGGGGGCAGATACGCAGTATTTT
TRBV9	TRBJ1-1	NA	NA	15	CASSARRIRNTEAFF	TGTGCCAGCAGCGCCCGGAGGATACGGAACACTGAAGCTTTCTTT
TRBV13	TRBJ2-2	TRBD2	NA	15	CASSPGLDRTGELFF	TGTGCCAGCAGCCCGGGACTAGATCGAACCGGGGAGCTGTTTTTT
TRBV29-1	TRBJ2-7	NA	NA	13	CSVEEADTYEQYF	TGCAGCGTTGAAGAGGCGGATACCTACGAGCAGTACTTC
TRBV7-9	TRBJ2-2	NA	NA	15	CASRSPGGHTGELFF	TGTGCCAGCAGGAGTCCCGGGGGACACACCGGGGAGCTGTTTTTT
TRBV19	TRBJ1-2	NA	NA	14	CASSTLTGSYGYTF	TGTGCCAGTAGTACGCTAACCGGGAGCTATGGCTACACCTTC
TRBV5-1	TRBJ2-7	NA	few	13	CASSLVGQGSEDF	NA
TRBV27	TRBJ2-2	TRBD2	NA	15	CASSFLAGATGELFF	TGTGCCAGCAGTTTCCTAGCGGGGGCGACCGGGGAGCTGTTTTTT
TRBV7-9	TRBJ2-3	NA	once	12	CASSFLTDTQYF	TGTGCCAGCAGCTTCCTGACAGATACGCAGTATTTT
TRBV27	TRBJ2-5	NA	NA	14	CASSLTAVRETQYF	TGTGCCAGCAGTCTGACAGCCGTCCGGGAGACCCAGTACTTC
TRBV6-6	TRBJ1-3	TRBD1	NA	15	CASSPGTGGLNTIYF	TGTGCCAGCAGTCCCGGGACAGGGGGCTTGAACACCATATATTTT
TRBV28	TRBJ2-3	TRBD2	NA	15	CASSLRGRGTDTQYF	TGTGCCAGCAGTTTACGAGGGAGGGGCACAGATACGCAGTATTTT
TRBV7-6	TRBJ2-7	NA	NA	13	CASSREVDSEQYF	TGTGCCAGCAGCCGCGAGGTGGACTCCGAGCAGTACTTC
TRBV5-1	TRBJ2-1	TRBD2	NA	15	CASSWGPSGVNEQFF	TGCGCCAGCAGCTGGGGACCTAGCGGGGTAAATGAGCAGTTCTTC
TRBV2	TRBJ1-1	NA	NA	15	CASSNDRVVNTEAFF	TGTGCCAGCAGTAATGACCGGGTCGTAAACACTGAAGCTTTCTTT
TRBV6-1	TRBJ2-7	NA	NA	15	CASTEVGGDSYEQYF	TGTGCCAGCACCGAAGTAGGCGGGGATTCCTACGAGCAGTACTTC